What follows are 9 T cell receptor beta chains derived from one specimen sequenced in a study of T cell responses to AZD1222 COVID-19 vaccine. Produced via immunoSEQ multiplex PCR; TCRdb's table is partial and in-frame only. The table lists 100,000 to 150,000 clones, 80% to 90% of them singletons. Sequenced here: peripheral blood, sampled on day 0 of AZD1222 vaccination. These receptors all stem from an adult in good health.

The V and J genes are TRBV5-6 and TRBJ2-2, with a tentative D call TRBD1 (6 bases). This CDR3 contains 13 residues. Trimming stripped 5 bases from V and 1 base from J, with 6 bases between. Germline V CDR1 and CDR2: SGHDT, YYEEEE. This chain's CDR3 is CASRGGNTGELFF. The CDR3 coding sequence is TGTGCCAGCAGAGGGGGGAACACCGGGGAGCTGTTTTTT.

The rearrangement links TRBV19 to TRBJ1-5, with D possibly matching TRBD1 (6 bases). V lost 11 bases to trimming and J lost 3 bases, with 20 bases between them. CDR1 is LNHDA, CDR2 SQIVND, per germline (reference sequence). CDR3 length: 15 residues. Here the CDR3 DNA reads TGTGCCTCCTCACAGGCACAGGGTCCCAATCAGCCCCAGCATTTT. It specifies CASSQAQGPNQPQHF.

The rearrangement uses TRBV21-1 and TRBJ1-5. TRBV21-1 is flagged as a pseudogene. This CDR3 region has 10 residues. The CDR3 DNA sequence: TGTGCCAGCAGGAGGGGGCCCCAGCATTTT. Its translation is CASRRGPQHF.

The chain recombines TRBV4-1 with TRBJ1-5; D uncertain. Trimming cost V 0 bases and J 5 bases, with 8 bases left between them. CDR3 length: 14 amino acids. Germline V gene sequence: CDR1 MGHRA, CDR2 YSYEKL. In DNA, the CDR3 is TGCGCCAGCAGCCAAGAGTTTCAGTATCAGCCCCAGCATTTT. Protein: CASSQEFQYQPQHF.

This chain joins TRBV5-5 and TRBJ2-3; the D gene is possibly TRBD2 (6 bases). Between the trimmed V and J ends, which lost 7 bases and 0 bases, there was a span of 12 bases. There are 14 residues in the CDR3. Germline CDR1 SGHKS, CDR2 YYEKEE (reference sequence). CDR3 region: CASLLGGSTDTQYF. CDR3 bases: TGTGCCAGCCTCCTCGGGGGAAGCACAGATACGCAGTATTTT.

The chain joins TRBV24-1 to TRBJ2-2, with 8 bases fitting TRBD1. Germline V CDR1 and CDR2: KGHDR, SFDVKD. J was trimmed by 1 base and V by 6 bases; bases with no gene match: 6. CDR3 length equals 16 residues. The CDR3 here is CATSNPGGLNTGELFF. CDR3 nucleotide sequence: TGTGCCACCAGTAATCCAGGGGGCCTGAACACCGGGGAGCTGTTTTTT.

The gene calls are TRBV7-2 and TRBJ2-7; TRBD2 matches 9 bases. CDR3 length: 15 residues. Looked up from germline, CDR1 is SGHTA and CDR2 is FQGNSA. V lost 2 bases, J lost 3 bases, and 5 bases stayed unmatched. This CDR3 reads CASSLQTSGGYEQYF. The CDR3 DNA is TGTGCCAGCAGCTTACAGACTAGCGGAGGCTACGAGCAGTACTTC.

In this sample, this clone turned up a few times. The CDR3 reads CASSDRTGGHYGYTF. The CDR3 DNA sequence: TGTGCCAGTAGTGACCGGACAGGGGGCCACTATGGCTACACCTTC. The chain couples TRBV19 to TRBJ1-2; 11 nucleotides line up with TRBD1. J gave up 3 bases and V 5 bases, and 5 bases lay outside the gene matches. Germline V gives CDR1 LNHDA, CDR2 SQIVND (reference sequence). This CDR3 has 15 residues. The complete variable domain, with remaining parts taken from reference TRBV19 and TRBJ1-2, reads DGGITQSPKYLFRKEGQNVTLSCEQNLNHDAMYWYRQDPGQGLRLIYYSQIVNDFQKGDIAEGYSVSREKKESFPLTVTSAQKNPTAFYLCASSDRTGGHYGYTFGSGTRLTVV.

This rearrangement joins TRBV25-1 to TRBJ1-2; D unresolved. V lost 3 bases and J 3 bases, leaving 5 bases between the germline ends. Germline CDR1 MGHDK, CDR2 SYGVNS. This CDR3 is built from 12 residues. Here the CDR3 DNA reads TGTGCCAGCAGTGACACCTACTATGGCTACACCTTC. Translated, it gives CASSDTYYGYTF.